The 14 T cell receptor beta chains below all came from one sample that was sequenced in a study of cytomegalovirus exposure and HLA in healthy donors. The primer mix had 60 Vbeta and 13 Jbeta primers. Measured with immunoSEQ multiplex PCR; TCRdb has only the in-frame clones, and not every one. Among approximately 140,000 clones, 78% were seen once, and the ten largest hold 2.5% to 3.5%. Sequenced material: PBMCs. These receptors all stem from a man aged 40-55 years in good health and CMV-seropositive.

The rearrangement joins TRBV7-9 to TRBJ1-4, with D maybe TRBD1 (5 bases). Germline V lookup: CDR1 SEHNR, CDR2 FQNEAQ (reference sequence). The CDR3 extends over 14 amino acids. Trimming cost V 5 bases and J 4 bases, with 11 bases left between them. The CDR3 DNA reads as TGTGCCAGCAGCCCGCCGGACATTAATGAAAAACTGTTTTTT. It yields the protein CASSPPDINEKLFF. The complete variable domain, with remaining parts taken from reference TRBV7-9 and TRBJ1-4, reads DTGVSQNPRHKITKRGQNVTFRCDPISEHNRLYWYRQTLGQGPEFLTYFQNEAQLEKSRLLSDRFSAERPKGSFSTLEIQRTEQGDSAMYLCASSPPDINEKLFFGSGTQLSVL.

The chain uses TRBV28 and TRBJ2-1, with a tentative D call TRBD1 (6 bases). Trimming pared 4 bases from V and 4 bases from J, leaving 14 bases between. Per germline, CDR1 MDHEN and CDR2 SYDVKM. The CDR3 is made up of 15 amino acids. The CDR3 DNA is TGTGCCAGCAGTTCCCTTTCAGGGGCGTACAATGAGCAGTTCTTC. Its translation: CASSSLSGAYNEQFF.

V gene TRBV5-1 combines with J gene TRBJ1-4; TRBD1 matches 10 bases. The junction had 6 bases not matched to a gene; V was cut back by 3 bases and J by 7 bases. The germline CDR1 and CDR2 sequences are SGHRS and YFSETQ. This CDR3 has 15 residues. The CDR3 region has the DNA TGCGCCAGCAGCTCGGCTGGGACAGGGGTTGAAAAACTGTTTTTT. Translating it yields CASSSAGTGVEKLFF.

This chain links TRBV11-2 with TRBJ2-5; TRBD1 is a possible D gene (6 bases). V was cut by 2 bases and J by 0 bases, with 13 bases left in between. The CDR3 is 16 amino acids. The germline gives CDR1 SGHAT, CDR2 FQNNGV. The CDR3, as DNA: TGTGCCAGCAGCTTACTAGGACAGTGGTACCAAGAGACCCAGTACTTC. It is translated as CASSLLGQWYQETQYF.

This clone was seen just once. The chain is built from TRBV9 and TRBJ2-5; 10 bases are a match to TRBD2. The CDR3 runs to 14 residues. V was pared by 3 bases and J by 3 bases, with 2 bases of the junction left unmatched. CDR1 is SGDLS, CDR2 YYNGEE, per germline. Written as DNA, the CDR3 is TGTGCCAGCAGCGGGCTAGCGGGAGAAGAGACCCAGTACTTC. Residues: CASSGLAGEETQYF.

The CDR3: CASSQLPGQAYEQYF. In nucleotides, the CDR3 is TGTGCCAGCAGCCAATTGCCCGGACAGGCCTACGAGCAGTACTTC. The V gene is TRBV5-6, the J gene TRBJ2-7; 7 bases map to TRBD1. The V and J ends lost 4 bases and 2 bases, in that order; junction bases with no gene match: 9. The CDR3 has 15 amino acids. Looked up from germline, CDR1 is SGHDT and CDR2 is YYEEEE.

The V call is TRBV5-1, the J call TRBJ2-7; 10 nucleotides align to TRBD2. The CDR3 runs to 15 residues. The V gene's germline CDR1 is SGHRS and CDR2 YFSETQ. J lost 5 bases, V lost 1 base, and 6 bases had no gene match. CDR3 DNA sequence: TGCGCCAGCAGCTTGAGAGCGGGAGGGCCCAACGAGCAGTACTTC. Translated: CASSLRAGGPNEQYF. Complete variable domain (other parts from reference TRBV5-1 and TRBJ2-7): KAGVTQTPRYLIKTRGQQVTLSCSPISGHRSVSWYQQTPGQGLQFLFEYFSETQRNKGNFPGRFSGRQFSNSRSEMNVSTLELGDSALYLCASSLRAGGPNEQYFGPGTRLTVT.

The V call is TRBV6-8, the J call TRBJ2-7; 11 nucleotides align to TRBD2. The CDR3 sequence is 15 residues long. CDR1 is MNHGY and CDR2 is SAAAGT in the germline V gene. J gave up 2 bases and V 8 bases, and 8 bases lay outside the gene matches. The CDR3 protein is CASRAGTSGTYEQYF. The CDR3 DNA is TGTGCCAGCCGTGCAGGGACTAGCGGCACCTACGAGCAGTACTTC.

The J gene is TRBJ1-4, the V gene TRBV27; possibly TRBD1 for D (6 bases). Trimming left V 3 bases short and J 8 bases short, with 13 bases between. Germline V gene data show CDR1 as MNHEY and CDR2 as SMNVEV (reference sequence). This CDR3 region has 14 residues. The CDR3 bases are TGTGCCAGCAGTTTTGACAGGTTCAAGGAAAAACTGTTTTTT. Protein product: CASSFDRFKEKLFF.

The genes are TRBV29-1 and TRBJ2-1; D is possibly TRBD2 (6 bases). V lost 1 base, J lost 8 bases, and 15 bases lay in between. Germline V lookup: CDR1 SQVTM, CDR2 ANQGSEA. The CDR3 contains 14 residues. The CDR3 region is CSVEVGGARDEQFF. As DNA, the CDR3 is TGCAGCGTTGAAGTCGGGGGAGCTAGGGATGAGCAGTTCTTC.

This sequence joins TRBV6-4 and TRBJ2-1; 12 bases fit TRBD2. Trimming took 4 bases from V and 7 from J; bases not matched to a gene: 5. The CDR3 totals 15 residues. The germline gives CDR1 MRHNA, CDR2 SNTAGT. The CDR3, as DNA: TGTGCCAGCAGTGCGACTAGCGGGAGAGGGAATGAGCAGTTCTTC. Translation: CASSATSGRGNEQFF.

The V gene is TRBV4-2, the J gene TRBJ1-1; 8 bases are a match to TRBD1. This CDR3 region has 14 residues. Looked up from germline, CDR1 is LGHNA and CDR2 is YNFKEQ. Trimming at V came to 5 bases and at J to 3 bases, leaving 5 bases not matched to a gene. CDR3 sequence reads: CASSKTGVDTEAFF. CDR3 DNA sequence: TGTGCCAGCAGCAAGACAGGGGTTGACACTGAAGCTTTCTTT.

The rearrangement links TRBV4-2 to TRBJ2-1; D is perhaps TRBD2 (6 bases). CDR1 is LGHNA, CDR2 YNFKEQ, per germline. V shed 0 bases and J shed 8 bases, with 20 bases lying between them. The CDR3 has 17 residues. Written as DNA, the CDR3 is TGTGCCAGCAGCCAAGAGGTTAGCCGACTAGTTTTTTATGAGCAGTTCTTC. Residues: CASSQEVSRLVFYEQFF.

This sequence joins TRBV9 and TRBJ2-3, with D unresolved. The CDR3 contains 13 residues. V was cut by 4 bases and J by 6 bases, with 12 bases left in between. Germline-derived CDR1 and CDR2 are SGDLS and YYNGEE. The CDR3 DNA sequence: TGTGCCAGCAGCCCCCTGAGTTCGGATACGCAGTATTTT. It yields the protein CASSPLSSDTQYF.